Listed here is a single TCR beta chain. This CDR3 contains 11 residues. Germline V gives CDR1 LGHDT, CDR2 YNNKEL (reference sequence). Trimming took 5 bases from V and 7 from J, leaving 8 bases between them. The data belong to a study of blood T cell repertoires in COVID-19. Study details: Specimens from acute and convalescent COVID-19 originated in the United States, Italy and Spain. The cDNA or gDNA used as material had been derived from T cells, B-cell-depleted T cells, or PBMCs.

In the source study's methods: Amplification from reference gene primers served as the basis for estimated nucleated cell counts. Sequencing was performed with immunoSEQ multiplex PCR; in TCRdb, only in-frame clones are kept and a portion is missing. V and J calls and clone size follow that table, whereas D and trimming were derived from the DNA. The sample yields 250,000 to 300,000 clones, about 90% seen once. The clonotype originates from a woman aged 45 to 65 who had recovered from COVID-19. The sequenced sample was peripheral blood. The chain couples TRBV3-1 (or the pseudogene TRBV3-2) to TRBJ1-1; D gene unclear. The CDR3 loop is CASSSGGEAFF. DNA for the CDR3: TGTGCCAGCAGCTCCGGTGGTGAAGCTTTCTTT.